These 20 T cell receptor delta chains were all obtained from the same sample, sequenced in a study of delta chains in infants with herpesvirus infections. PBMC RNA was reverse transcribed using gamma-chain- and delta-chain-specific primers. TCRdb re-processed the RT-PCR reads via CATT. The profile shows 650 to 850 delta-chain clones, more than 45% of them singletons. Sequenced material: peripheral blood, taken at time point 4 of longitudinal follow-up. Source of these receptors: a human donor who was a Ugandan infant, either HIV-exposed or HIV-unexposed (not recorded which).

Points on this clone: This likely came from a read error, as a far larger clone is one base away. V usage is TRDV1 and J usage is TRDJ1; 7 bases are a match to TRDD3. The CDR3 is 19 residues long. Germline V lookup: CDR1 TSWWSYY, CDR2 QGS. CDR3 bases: TGTGCTCTTGGGGGAGTCTCCCCGTACTGGGGTCGGGACACCGATAAACGCATCTTT. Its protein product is CALGGVSPYWGRDTDKRIF.

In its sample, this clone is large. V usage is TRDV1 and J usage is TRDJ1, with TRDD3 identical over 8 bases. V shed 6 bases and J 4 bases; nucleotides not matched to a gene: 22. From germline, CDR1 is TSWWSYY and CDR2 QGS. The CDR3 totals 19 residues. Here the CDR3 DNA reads TGTGCTCTTGGCCACTGGAGGTACTGGGGGTTTTCCCCCAACGATAAACTCATCTTT. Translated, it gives CALGHWRYWGFSPNDKLIF.

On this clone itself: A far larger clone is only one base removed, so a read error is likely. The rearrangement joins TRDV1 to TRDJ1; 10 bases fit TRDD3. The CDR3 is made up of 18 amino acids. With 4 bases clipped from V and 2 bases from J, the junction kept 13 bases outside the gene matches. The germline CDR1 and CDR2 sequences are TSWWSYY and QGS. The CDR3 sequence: CALGVPTGGCLQTDKLIF. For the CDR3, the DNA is TGTGCTCTTGGGGTCCCAACTGGGGGATGCCTTCAGACCGATAAACTCATCTTT.

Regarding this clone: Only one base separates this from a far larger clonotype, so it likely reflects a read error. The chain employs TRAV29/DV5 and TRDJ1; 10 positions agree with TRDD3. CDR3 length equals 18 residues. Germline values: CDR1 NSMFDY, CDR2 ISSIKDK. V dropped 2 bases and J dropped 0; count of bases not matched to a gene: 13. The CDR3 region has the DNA TGTGCAGCAAGTAATACCTTTTACTGGGGGATTGACACCGATAAACTCATCTTT. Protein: CAASNTFYWGIDTDKLIF.

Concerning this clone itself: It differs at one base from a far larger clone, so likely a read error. CDR3 region: CALGDLWVVFLRPGGDTYTDILIF. CDR3 in DNA: TGTGCTCTTGGGGACCTTTGGGTCGTCTTCCTCCGGCCAGGGGGGGATACATACACCGATATACTCATCTTT. The chain recombines TRDV1 with TRDJ1; 9 bases fit TRDD3. The CDR3 has 24 amino acids. The germline gives CDR1 TSWWSYY, CDR2 QGS.

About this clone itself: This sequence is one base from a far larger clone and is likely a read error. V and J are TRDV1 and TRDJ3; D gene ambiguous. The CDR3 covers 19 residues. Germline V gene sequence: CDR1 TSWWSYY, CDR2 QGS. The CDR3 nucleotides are TGTGCTCTTGGGGAATGGCCTTTTACCCCATCCTTGGACACCCGACAGATGTTTTTC. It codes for CALGEWPFTPSLDTRQMFF.

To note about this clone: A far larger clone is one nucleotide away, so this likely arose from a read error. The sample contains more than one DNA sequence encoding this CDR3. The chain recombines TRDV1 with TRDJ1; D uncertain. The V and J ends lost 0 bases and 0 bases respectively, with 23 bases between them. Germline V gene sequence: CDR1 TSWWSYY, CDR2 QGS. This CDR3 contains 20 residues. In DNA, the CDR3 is TGTGCTCTTGGGGAACTAGAAAACCCTCGCGCCTTTCGATACACCGATAAACTCATCTTT. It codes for CALGELENPRAFRYTDKLIF.

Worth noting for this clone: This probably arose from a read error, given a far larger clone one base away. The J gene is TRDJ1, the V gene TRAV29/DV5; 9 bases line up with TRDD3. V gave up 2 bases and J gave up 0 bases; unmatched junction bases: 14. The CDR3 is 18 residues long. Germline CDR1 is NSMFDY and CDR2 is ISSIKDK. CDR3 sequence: CAARNTFSWGIDTDKLIF. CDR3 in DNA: TGTGCAGCAAGGAATACCTTTTCCTGGGGGATTGACACCGATAAACTCATCTTT.

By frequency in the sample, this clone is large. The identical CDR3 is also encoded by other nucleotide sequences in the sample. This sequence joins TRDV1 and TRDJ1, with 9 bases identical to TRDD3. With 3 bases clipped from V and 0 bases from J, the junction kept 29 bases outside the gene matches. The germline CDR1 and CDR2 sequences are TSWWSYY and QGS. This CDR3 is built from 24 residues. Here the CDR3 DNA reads TGTGCTCTTGGGGACCTTTGGGTCGTCTTCCTCCGGCCAGGGGGGGATACATACACCGATAAACTCATCTTT. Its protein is CALGDLWVVFLRPGGDTYTDKLIF.

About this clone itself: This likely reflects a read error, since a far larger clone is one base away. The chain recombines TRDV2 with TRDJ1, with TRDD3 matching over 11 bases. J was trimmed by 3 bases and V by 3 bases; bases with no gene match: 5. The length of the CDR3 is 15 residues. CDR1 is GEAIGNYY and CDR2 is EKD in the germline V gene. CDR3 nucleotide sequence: TGTGCCTGTGACCTACTGGGGGATATGGCCGATAAACTCATCTTT. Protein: CACDLLGDMADKLIF.

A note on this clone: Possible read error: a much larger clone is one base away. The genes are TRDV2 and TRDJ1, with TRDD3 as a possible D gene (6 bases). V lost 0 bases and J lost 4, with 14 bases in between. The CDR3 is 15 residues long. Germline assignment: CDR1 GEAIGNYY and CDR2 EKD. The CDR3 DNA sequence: TGTGCCTGTGACACCCCGGGGATCGGCCACGATAAACTCATCTTT. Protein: CACDTPGIGHDKLIF.

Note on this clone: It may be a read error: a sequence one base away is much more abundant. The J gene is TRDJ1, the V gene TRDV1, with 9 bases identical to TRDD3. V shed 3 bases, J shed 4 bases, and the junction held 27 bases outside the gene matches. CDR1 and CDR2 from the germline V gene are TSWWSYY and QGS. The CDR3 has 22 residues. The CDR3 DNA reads TGTGCTCTTGGGGACGGCCTTCCTCTAACGGGGAATTTACTGGGGGACATCGATAAACTCATCTTT. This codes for CALGDGLPLTGNLLGDIDKLIF.

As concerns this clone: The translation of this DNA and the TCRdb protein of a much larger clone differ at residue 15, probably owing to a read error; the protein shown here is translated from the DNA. CDR3 region: CACDASFPTGGSLAVTAQLFF. The CDR3 DNA reads TGTGCCTGTGACGCCTCTTTCCCTACTGGGGGAAGTTTAGCTGTGACAGCACAACTCTTCTTT. The genes are TRDV2 and TRDJ2; 9 bases are a match to TRDD3. Germline assignment: CDR1 GEAIGNYY and CDR2 EKD. The CDR3 length is 21 residues. With V trimmed by 3 bases and J by 3 bases, 22 bases remained unmatched.

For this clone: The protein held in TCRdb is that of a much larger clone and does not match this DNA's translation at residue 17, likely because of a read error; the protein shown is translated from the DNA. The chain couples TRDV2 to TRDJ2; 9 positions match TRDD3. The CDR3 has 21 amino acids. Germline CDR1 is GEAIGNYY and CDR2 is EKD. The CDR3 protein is CACDASFPTGGSLALTEQLFF. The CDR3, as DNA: TGTGCCTGTGACGCCTCTTTCCCTACTGGGGGAAGTTTAGCTTTGACAGAACAACTCTTCTTT.

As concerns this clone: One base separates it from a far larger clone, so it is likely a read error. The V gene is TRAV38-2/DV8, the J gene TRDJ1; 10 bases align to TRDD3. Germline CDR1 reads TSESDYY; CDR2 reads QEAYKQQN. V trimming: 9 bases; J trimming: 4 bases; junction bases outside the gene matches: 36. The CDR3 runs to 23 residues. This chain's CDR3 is CASARPFPNPFLGGYARNDKLIF. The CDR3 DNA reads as TGTGCTTCCGCTCGCCCGTTTCCTAATCCCTTCTTAGGGGGATACGCGAGAAACGATAAACTCATCTTT.

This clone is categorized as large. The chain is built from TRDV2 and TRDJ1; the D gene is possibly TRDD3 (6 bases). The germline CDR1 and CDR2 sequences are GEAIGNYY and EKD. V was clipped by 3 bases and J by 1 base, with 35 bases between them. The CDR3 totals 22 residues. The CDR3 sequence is CACDPVASGGPDPRERTDKLIF. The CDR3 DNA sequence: TGTGCCTGTGACCCCGTTGCTAGTGGGGGCCCAGATCCCCGCGAGCGCACCGATAAACTCATCTTT.

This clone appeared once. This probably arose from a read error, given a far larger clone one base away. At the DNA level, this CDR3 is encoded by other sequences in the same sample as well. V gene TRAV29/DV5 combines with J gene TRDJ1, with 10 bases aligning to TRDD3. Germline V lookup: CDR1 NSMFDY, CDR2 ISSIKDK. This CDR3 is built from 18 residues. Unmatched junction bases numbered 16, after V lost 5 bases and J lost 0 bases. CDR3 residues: CAARNTFYWGIDTDKLIF. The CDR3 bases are TGTGCAGCGAGGAATACCTTTTACTGGGGGATTGACACCGATAAACTCATCTTT.

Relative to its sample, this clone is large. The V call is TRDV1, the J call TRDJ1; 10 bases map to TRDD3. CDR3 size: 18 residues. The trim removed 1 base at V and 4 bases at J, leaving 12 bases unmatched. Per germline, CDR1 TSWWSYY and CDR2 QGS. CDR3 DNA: TGTGCTCTTGGGGAACGGATCCCGTGGGGGATACAAGGCGATAAACTCATCTTT. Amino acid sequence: CALGERIPWGIQGDKLIF.

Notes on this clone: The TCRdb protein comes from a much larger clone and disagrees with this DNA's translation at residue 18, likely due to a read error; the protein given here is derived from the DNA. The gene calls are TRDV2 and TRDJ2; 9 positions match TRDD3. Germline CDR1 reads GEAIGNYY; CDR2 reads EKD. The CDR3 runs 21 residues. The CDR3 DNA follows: TGTGCCTGTGACGCCTCTTTCCCTACTGGGGGAAGTTTAGCTTTGACAGCAAAACTCTTCTTT. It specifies CACDASFPTGGSLALTAKLFF.

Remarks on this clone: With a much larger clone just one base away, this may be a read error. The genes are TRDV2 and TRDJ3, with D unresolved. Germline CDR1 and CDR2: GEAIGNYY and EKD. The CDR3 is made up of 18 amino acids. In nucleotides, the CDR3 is TGTGCCCGTGACACCGTTACTCTTAGCTCCTGGGACACCCGACAGATGTTTTTC. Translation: CARDTVTLSSWDTRQMFF.